Included here is one T cell receptor beta chain sequence, with context. This clonotype was observed at least ten times. Its specific antigen is unknown. The input lacks base qualities; no much larger clone sits a single base away. Relative to germline, V is 3 bases shorter and J is 7 bases shorter, with 19 bases between their ends. The CDR3 contains 16 residues, cysteine and phenylalanine counted. Only CDR3 DNA remains: 48 bases, in frame from the first base. Based on the germline V gene, the CDR1 and CDR2 sequences are SGHRS and YFSETQ. This specimen belongs to a study of neurological immune-mediated disorders (dated by TCRdb to between 2018 and 2021). At the level of the whole study: Among the roughly 34 multiple sclerosis patients, relapsing-remitting MS was present in approximately 31 and secondary progressive MS was present in 3. The study compared peripheral blood TCR-beta repertoires of HTLV-I-associated myelopathy (HAM/TSP) patients, multiple sclerosis patients and healthy controls using UMI-based sequencing. The roughly 100 TCR-beta libraries included longitudinal samples, technical triplicates and paired sorted CD4+ and CD8+ T-cell subsets alongside PBMC samples. The cohort was made up of some 70 subjects, consisting of some 14 HAM/TSP patients, 35 or so multiple sclerosis patients and 20 healthy controls. The research as a whole found: The MS cluster showed no association with clinical or MRI features, and the authors stated that larger cohorts are needed. In a phylogenetic analysis, the repertoires of 18 out of 34 MS patients fell into a single cluster of related CDR3 sequences, pointing to a possible signature at the repertoire level. The highest TCR clonal expansion was observed in HAM/TSP patients, whereas the lowest was observed in MS patients, even when compared with healthy controls. No identical CDR3 amino acid sequences were shared among expanded clones across subjects, suggesting private TCR-beta repertoires in all groups.

Libraries from unsorted PBMCs were made from 2 million PBMCs kept in RNAlater at -80 degrees C until RNA extraction. The multiple sclerosis patients were enrolled in a US clinical protocol that evaluated disease progression with magnetic resonance imaging. Peripheral blood was subjected to Ficoll-Hypaque density gradient centrifugation to isolate PBMCs, which were then cryopreserved in liquid nitrogen. cDNA was synthesized by template-switch 5'RACE using a primer carrying a 10-nucleotide random unique molecular identifier by which each TCR transcript was tagged. Each sequencing run produced over 160 million TCR-beta sequences covering 15-18 subjects. Total RNA was extracted with the RNeasy kit. TCR-beta VDJ regions were amplified with primers for the TCR constant region and the 5'RACE anchor, using the KAPA Real-time Library Amplification kit. A first PCR added sample indexes and Illumina adaptors, and a second PCR then raised library yield. After Ampure bead purification, the roughly 650 bp TCR product was size-selected on a 2% E-gel SizeSelection system. Before pooling, library quality was assessed on a Bioanalyzer, concentration was determined with Qubit, and library quantification was performed with the Kapa Library Quantification kit. An Illumina HiSeq 2500 sequenced the libraries paired-end 2 x 150 bp. To increase sequence diversity, about 25-31% phiX was spiked into each library pool. As for how the authors treated the data: Quality-filtered reads were processed with the UMI-based MiGEC pipeline, which removed over 75% of raw TCR sequences during error correction. VDJ genes were aligned to IMGT germline references, and clonotypes were defined by unique CDR3 amino acid sequence plus V-J genes. Clonal expansion, Shannon diversity, and CDR3 relatedness (CalcPairwiseDistances, ClusterSamples) were evaluated with VDJtools, and phylogenetic trees were built with CLCbio workbench. Clones with at least 8 unique UMIs were defined as expanded, with this threshold being based on coefficient-of-variation modelling across technical triplicates. TCRdb redid the processing of the public reads, applying fastp at Q25 and MiXCR, and retained in-frame beta chains. Rows with a matching CDR3 protein are joined into one entry that keeps the most common DNA and genes. These V and J calls rely on TCRdb rather than the paper's analysis. The sample has under 90,000 distinct CDR3 sequences on record, around 3.5% of them singletons. The ten largest clonotypes hold about 2.9% of the sample.

The TCR comes from a woman between 45 and 60 years old with multiple sclerosis. Here the chain combines TRBV5-1 and TRBJ1-4; the D gene is unclear. The sample was PBMCs. The nucleotide sequence reads TGCGCCAGCAGCTCACAAGGGTTAGGACTAGGTGAAAAACTGTTTTTT. Its amino acids are CASSSQGLGLGEKLFF.